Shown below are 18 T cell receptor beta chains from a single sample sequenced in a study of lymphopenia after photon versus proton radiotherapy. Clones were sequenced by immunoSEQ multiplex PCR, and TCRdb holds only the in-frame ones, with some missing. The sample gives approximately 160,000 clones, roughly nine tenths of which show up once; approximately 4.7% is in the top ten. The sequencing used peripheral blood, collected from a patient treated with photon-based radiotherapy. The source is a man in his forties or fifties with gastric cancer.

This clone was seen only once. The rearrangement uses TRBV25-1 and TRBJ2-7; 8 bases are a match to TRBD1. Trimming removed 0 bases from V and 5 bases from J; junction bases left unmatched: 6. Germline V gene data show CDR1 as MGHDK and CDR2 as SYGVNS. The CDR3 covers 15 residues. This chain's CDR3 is CASSEYGTGTDEQYF. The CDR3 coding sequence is TGTGCCAGCAGTGAATATGGGACAGGAACGGACGAGCAGTACTTC.

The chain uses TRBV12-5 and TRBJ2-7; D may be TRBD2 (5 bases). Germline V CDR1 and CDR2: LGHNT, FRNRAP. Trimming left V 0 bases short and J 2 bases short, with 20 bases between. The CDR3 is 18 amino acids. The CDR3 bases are TGTGCTAGTGGTTTGGTACCAATAGGGAGCGGCCCTCCCTACGAGCAGTACTTC. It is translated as CASGLVPIGSGPPYEQYF.

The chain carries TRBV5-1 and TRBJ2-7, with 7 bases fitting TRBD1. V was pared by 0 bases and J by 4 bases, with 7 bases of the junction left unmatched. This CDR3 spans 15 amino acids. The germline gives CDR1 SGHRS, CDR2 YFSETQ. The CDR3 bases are TGCGCCAGCAGCTTGGCGGCAGGGACAGCATACGAGCAGTACTTC. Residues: CASSLAAGTAYEQYF.

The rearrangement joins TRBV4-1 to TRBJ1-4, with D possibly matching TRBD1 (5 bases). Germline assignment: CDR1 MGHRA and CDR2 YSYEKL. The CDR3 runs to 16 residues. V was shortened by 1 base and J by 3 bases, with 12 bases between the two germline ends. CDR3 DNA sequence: TGCGCCAGCAGCCAAGGAGAGAGGGGACCTAATGAAAAACTGTTTTTT. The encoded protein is CASSQGERGPNEKLFF.

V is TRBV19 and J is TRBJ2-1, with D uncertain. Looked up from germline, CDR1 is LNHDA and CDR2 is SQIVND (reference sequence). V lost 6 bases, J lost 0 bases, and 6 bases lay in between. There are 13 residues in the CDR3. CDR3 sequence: CASSPGSYNEQFF. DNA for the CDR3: TGTGCCAGTAGCCCCGGCTCCTACAATGAGCAGTTCTTC.

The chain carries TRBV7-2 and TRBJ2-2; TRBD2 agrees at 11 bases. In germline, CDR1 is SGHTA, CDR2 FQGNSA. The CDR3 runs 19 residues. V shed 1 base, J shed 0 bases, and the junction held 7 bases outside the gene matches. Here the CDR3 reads CASSLDGTSGFANTGELFF. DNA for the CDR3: TGTGCCAGCAGCTTAGACGGGACTAGCGGATTCGCGAACACCGGGGAGCTGTTTTTT.

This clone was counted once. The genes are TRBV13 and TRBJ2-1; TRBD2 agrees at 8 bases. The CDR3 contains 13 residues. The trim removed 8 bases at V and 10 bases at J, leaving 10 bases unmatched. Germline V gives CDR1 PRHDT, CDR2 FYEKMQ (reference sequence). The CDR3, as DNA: TGTGCCAGCCGGCGGGCGGGAGGCGGGGAGCAGTTCTTC. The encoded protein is CASRRAGGGEQFF. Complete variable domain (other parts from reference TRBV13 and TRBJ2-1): AAGVIQSPRHLIKEKRETATLKCYPIPRHDTVYWYQQGPGQDPQFLISFYEKMQSDKGSIPDRFSAQQFSDYHSELNMSSLELGDSALYFCASRRAGGGEQFFGPGTRLTVL.

CDR3 sequence: CASTPLLGGSYTF. The CDR3 DNA follows: TGTGCCAGCACCCCTCTATTAGGGGGGAGCTACACCTTC. The chain combines TRBV28 with TRBJ1-2; D might be TRBD1 (6 bases). CDR3 length equals 13 residues. Trimming pared 7 bases from V and 9 bases from J, leaving 18 bases between. From germline, CDR1 is MDHEN and CDR2 SYDVKM.

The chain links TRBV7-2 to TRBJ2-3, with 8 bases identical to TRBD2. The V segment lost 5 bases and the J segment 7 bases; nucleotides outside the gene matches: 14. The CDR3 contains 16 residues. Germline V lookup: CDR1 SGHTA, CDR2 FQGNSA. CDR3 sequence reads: CASSPSGRGLRNTQYF. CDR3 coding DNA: TGTGCCAGCAGCCCGAGCGGGAGAGGCTTGAGGAATACGCAGTATTTT. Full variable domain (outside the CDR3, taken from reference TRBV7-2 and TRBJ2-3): GAGVSQSPSNKVTEKGKDVELRCDPISGHTALYWYRQSLGQGLEFLIYFQGNSAPDKSGLPSDRFSAERTGGSVSTLTIQRTQQEDSAVYLCASSPSGRGLRNTQYFGPGTRLTVL.

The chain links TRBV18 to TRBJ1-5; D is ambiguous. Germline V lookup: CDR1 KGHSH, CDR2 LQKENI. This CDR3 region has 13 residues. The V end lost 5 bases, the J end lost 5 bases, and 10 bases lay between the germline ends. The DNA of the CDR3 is TGTGCCAGCTCAGGGCGGAGGGATCAGCCCCAGCATTTT. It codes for CASSGRRDQPQHF.

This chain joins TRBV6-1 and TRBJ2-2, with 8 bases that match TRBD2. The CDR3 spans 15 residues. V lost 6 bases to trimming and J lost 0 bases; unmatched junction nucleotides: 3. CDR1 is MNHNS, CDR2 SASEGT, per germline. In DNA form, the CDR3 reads TGTGCCAGCAGATCTAGCGGGTCGAACACCGGGGAGCTGTTTTTT. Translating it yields CASRSSGSNTGELFF.

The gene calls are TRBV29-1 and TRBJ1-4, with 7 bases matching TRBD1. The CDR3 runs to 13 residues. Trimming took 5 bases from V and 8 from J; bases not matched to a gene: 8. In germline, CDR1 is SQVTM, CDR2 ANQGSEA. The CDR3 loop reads CSVKNRGGEKLFF. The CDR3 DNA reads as TGCAGCGTTAAGAACAGGGGTGGAGAAAAACTGTTTTTT.

CDR3 DNA: TGTGCCAGCAGTGAACAGGGCGCTAACTATGGCTACACCTTC. It is translated as CASSEQGANYGYTF. The chain recombines TRBV2 with TRBJ1-2; D perhaps matches TRBD1 (5 bases). Germline V gives CDR1 SNHLY, CDR2 FYNNEI. This CDR3 has 14 residues. The germline V and J ends were trimmed by 2 bases and 0 bases, with 7 bases remaining between them.

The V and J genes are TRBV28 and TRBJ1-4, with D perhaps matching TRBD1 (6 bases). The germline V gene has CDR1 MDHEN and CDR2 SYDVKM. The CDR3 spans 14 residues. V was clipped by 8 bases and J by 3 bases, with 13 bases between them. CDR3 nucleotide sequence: TGTGCCAGCCTAAGGGCAGGGGCTAATGAAAAACTGTTTTTT. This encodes CASLRAGANEKLFF.

The CDR3 DNA is TGTGCCAGCAGCTTAGCTTCGAGTGGATTCGGAAACACCATATATTTT. As protein: CASSLASSGFGNTIYF. The gene calls are TRBV7-2 and TRBJ1-3; D is unclear. The CDR3 has 16 amino acids. Germline V gene lookup returns CDR1 SGHTA and CDR2 FQGNSA. Trimming took off 0 bases at V and 4 bases at J, with 13 bases between the two ends.

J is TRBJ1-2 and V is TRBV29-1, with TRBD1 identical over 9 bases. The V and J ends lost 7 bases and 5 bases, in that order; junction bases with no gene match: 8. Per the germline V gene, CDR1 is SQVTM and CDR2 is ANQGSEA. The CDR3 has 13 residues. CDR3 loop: CSARLGQGYGYTF. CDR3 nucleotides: TGCAGCGCGAGACTTGGACAGGGGTATGGCTACACCTTC. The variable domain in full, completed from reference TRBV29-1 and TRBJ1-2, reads SAVISQKPSRDICQRGTSLTIQCQVDSQVTMMFWYRQQPGQSLTLIATANQGSEATYESGFVIDKFPISRPNLTFSTLTVSNMSPEDSSIYLCSARLGQGYGYTFGSGTRLTVV.

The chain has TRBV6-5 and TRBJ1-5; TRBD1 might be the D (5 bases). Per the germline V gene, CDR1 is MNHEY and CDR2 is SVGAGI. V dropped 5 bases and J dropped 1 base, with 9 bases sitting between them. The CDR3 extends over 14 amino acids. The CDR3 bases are TGTGCCAGCAGTCAAGGGGAAAGCAATCAGCCCCAGCATTTT. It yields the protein CASSQGESNQPQHF.

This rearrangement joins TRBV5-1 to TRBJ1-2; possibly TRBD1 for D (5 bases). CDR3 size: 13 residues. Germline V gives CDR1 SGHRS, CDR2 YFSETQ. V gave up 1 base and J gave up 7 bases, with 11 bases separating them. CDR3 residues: CASSLSPGPGYTF. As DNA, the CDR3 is TGCGCCAGCAGCTTGTCGCCGGGGCCTGGCTACACCTTC.